This TCR beta chain stems from a study of blood T cell repertoires in COVID-19. Clones were sequenced by immunoSEQ multiplex PCR, and TCRdb holds only the in-frame ones, with some missing. The table shows approximately 240,000 clones, with 85% to 95% occurring only once. The CDR3 totals 14 residues. Trimming shortened V by 3 bases and J by 4 bases, and 12 bases separated the two germline ends. Germline V CDR1 and CDR2: SGHTA, FQGTGA. The sequenced sample was peripheral blood. The chain is built from TRBV7-3 and TRBJ1-2; D uncertain. The TCR was taken from a man aged 30 to 45 with COVID-19, enrolled during active disease. In DNA form, the CDR3 reads TGTGCCAGCAGCTTCGGCGGAATAAGCTATGGCTACACCTTC. The encoded protein is CASSFGGISYGYTF.